The 9 T cell receptor beta chains reported below all come from one sample, sequenced in a study of spatial heterogeneity in lung cancer. A single record per CDR3 protein comes from TCRdb applying MiXCR to the 5' RACE reads. This sample has more than 6,500 distinct CDR3 sequences; 3.9% occur once, and the top ten carry roughly a quarter. Time point denoted: sample taken at primary tumor resection. From tumor, nontumor lung or frozen PBMC, whole RNA was taken unsorted for sequencing. Sequences were derived from normal lung tissue next to the tumor, sampled at surgery. The receptors come from a female donor with early-stage non-small cell lung cancer.

This clonotype was recorded at least ten times. This beta chain slipped into a library made for alpha chains as a stray read, so its size is not meaningful. The chain joins TRBV28 to TRBJ2-1; D possibly corresponds to TRBD2 (6 bases). The CDR3 is 13 amino acids. The ends were cut back, 2 bases at V and 9 bases at J, with 11 bases in the middle. Germline V gives CDR1 MDHEN, CDR2 SYDVKM. CDR3 DNA sequence: TGTGCCAGCAGTTTAGGAGGGGAAGGTGAGCAGTTCTTC. It specifies CASSLGGEGEQFF.

The sample holds a few counts of this clonotype. This beta chain is a stray read from a library made for alpha chains; its abundance is not meaningful. The chain employs TRBV11-3 and TRBJ2-3; TRBD2 matches 11 bases. Germline V CDR1 and CDR2: SGHNT, YENEEA. The CDR3 is made up of 14 amino acids. Trimming at V came to 5 bases and at J to 8 bases, leaving 6 bases not matched to a gene. Here the CDR3 DNA reads TGTGCCAGCAGCCGAACTAGCGGGGGTGCTACGCAGTATTTT. Protein sequence: CASSRTSGGATQYF. The entire variable domain, with the rest obtained from reference TRBV11-3 and TRBJ2-3, is as follows: EAGVVQSPRYKIIEKKQPVAFWCNPISGHNTLYWYLQNLGQGPELLIRYENEEAVDDSQLPKDRFSAERLKGVDSTLKIQPAELGDSAVYLCASSRTSGGATQYFGPGTRLTVL.

By share, this clonotype counts as medium-sized. Little can be read into the size of this beta chain, an off-target read in a library designed for alpha chains. The rearrangement links TRBV6-5 to TRBJ2-5; D could derive from TRBD1 or TRBD2 (6 bases each). Trimming cost V 1 base and J 4 bases, with 10 bases left between them. CDR3 length: 14 residues. Germline-derived CDR1 and CDR2 are MNHEY and SVGAGI. Written as DNA, the CDR3 is TGTGCCAGCAGTTACTATGGAGGGGGAGAGACCCAGTACTTC. It translates to CASSYYGGGETQYF.

This clonotype came up many times. This beta chain is a stray sequence in a library constructed for alpha chains; its clone size is not meaningful. The rearrangement joins TRBV7-2 to TRBJ1-6; D possibly corresponds to TRBD1 (5 bases). Germline V lookup: CDR1 SGHTA, CDR2 FQGNSA. Trimming removed 1 base from V and 7 bases from J, with 17 bases in between. The CDR3 totals 17 residues. The CDR3 is CASSLGGGSWRNSPLHF. Written as DNA, the CDR3 is TGTGCCAGCAGCTTAGGGGGCGGCAGTTGGAGGAATTCACCCCTCCACTTT. The whole variable domain, filled in from reference TRBV7-2 and TRBJ1-6, reads GAGVSQSPSNKVTEKGKDVELRCDPISGHTALYWYRQSLGQGLEFLIYFQGNSAPDKSGLPSDRFSAERTGGSVSTLTIQRTQQEDSAVYLCASSLGGGSWRNSPLHFGNGTRLTVT.

By sample share, this clonotype is medium-sized. This beta chain is off target for a library built for alpha chains, so its abundance means little. This chain joins TRBV25-1 and TRBJ1-2; 8 bases are shared with TRBD1. The CDR3 totals 13 residues. CDR1 and CDR2 (germline): MGHDK, SYGVNS. The junction had 15 bases not matched to a gene; V was cut back by 7 bases and J by 14 bases. CDR3 DNA: TGTGCCAGCACCCCTCTTGCGCAGGGGGCCGTAACCTTC. It specifies CASTPLAQGAVTF.

This clonotype was recorded at least ten times. This beta chain is off target for a library built for alpha chains, so its abundance means little. The V gene is TRBV20-1, the J gene TRBJ2-4; 11 positions match TRBD2. This CDR3 spans 18 amino acids. In germline, CDR1 is DFQATT, CDR2 SNEGSKA (reference sequence). Trimming at V came to 5 bases and at J to 1 base, leaving 13 bases not matched to a gene. The CDR3 DNA sequence: TGCAGTGCTGGGCGTGGTAGCGGGGGGGCCGGGGCCAAAAACATTCAGTACTTC. This codes for CSAGRGSGGAGAKNIQYF.

In its sample, this clonotype is medium-sized. The size of this beta chain means little, since it is a stray read in a library made for alpha chains. The chain is built from TRBV5-1 and TRBJ2-1; D call uncertain. The CDR3 is 15 residues long. Germline V gene data show CDR1 as SGHRS and CDR2 as YFSETQ. The V end was cut by 4 bases, the J end by 6 bases, with 17 bases between. The CDR3 loop reads CASSPAPGSGNEQFF. CDR3 coding DNA: TGCGCCAGCAGCCCTGCTCCGGGCTCGGGCAATGAGCAGTTCTTC.

This clonotype is categorized as medium-sized. This beta chain represents an off-target read in a library built for alpha chains; its size is of limited meaning. V usage is TRBV20-1 and J usage is TRBJ2-1; D not certain. Germline CDR1 and CDR2: DFQATT and SNEGSKA (reference sequence). V was cut by 3 bases and J by 0 bases, with 9 bases left in between. The CDR3 contains 14 residues. This CDR3 is CSASWLDSYNEQFF. The CDR3 DNA reads as TGCAGTGCTAGTTGGCTAGACTCCTACAATGAGCAGTTCTTC.

This clonotype is judged medium-sized. The library was built for alpha chains, so this beta chain is an off-target read and its size means little. The J gene is TRBJ1-1, the V gene TRBV2; D uncertain. The CDR3 length is 13 residues. Trimming shortened V by 5 bases and J by 4 bases, and 11 bases separated the two germline ends. Germline assignment: CDR1 SNHLY and CDR2 FYNNEI. This CDR3 is CASSSQAGTEAFF. The CDR3 DNA follows: TGTGCCAGCAGTAGCCAGGCTGGCACTGAAGCTTTCTTT.